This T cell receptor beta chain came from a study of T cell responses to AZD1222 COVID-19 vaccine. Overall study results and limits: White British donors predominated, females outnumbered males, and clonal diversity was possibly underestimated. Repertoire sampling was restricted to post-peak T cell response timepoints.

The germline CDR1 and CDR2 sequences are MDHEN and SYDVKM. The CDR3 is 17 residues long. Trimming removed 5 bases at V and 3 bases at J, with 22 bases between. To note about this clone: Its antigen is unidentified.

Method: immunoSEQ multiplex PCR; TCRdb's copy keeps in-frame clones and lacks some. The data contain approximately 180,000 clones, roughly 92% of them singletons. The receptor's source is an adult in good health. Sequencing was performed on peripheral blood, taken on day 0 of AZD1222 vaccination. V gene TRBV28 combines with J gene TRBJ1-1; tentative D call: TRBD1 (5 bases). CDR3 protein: CASSVGTEFEADTEAFF. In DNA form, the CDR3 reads TGTGCCAGCAGTGTAGGGACGGAGTTTGAGGCGGACACTGAAGCTTTCTTT.